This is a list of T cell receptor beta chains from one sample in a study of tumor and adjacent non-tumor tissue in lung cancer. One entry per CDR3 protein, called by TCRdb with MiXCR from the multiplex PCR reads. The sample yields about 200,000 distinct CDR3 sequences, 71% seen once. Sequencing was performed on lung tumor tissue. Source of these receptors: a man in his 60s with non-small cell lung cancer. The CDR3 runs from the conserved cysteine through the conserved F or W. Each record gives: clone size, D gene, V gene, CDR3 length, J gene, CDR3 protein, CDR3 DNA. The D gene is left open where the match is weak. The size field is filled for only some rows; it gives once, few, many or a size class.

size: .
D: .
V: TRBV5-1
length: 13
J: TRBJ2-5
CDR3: CASSLGAGETQYF
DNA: TGCGCTAGCAGCTTGGGAGCTGGGGAGACCCAGTACTTC

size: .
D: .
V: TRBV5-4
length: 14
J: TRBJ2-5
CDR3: CASSSQGIKESQYF
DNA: TGTGCCAGCAGCTCCCAGGGGATTAAGGAGTCCCAGTACTTC

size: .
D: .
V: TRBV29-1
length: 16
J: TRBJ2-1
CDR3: CIGESGSATSYNEQFF
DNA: TGCATCGGGGAGTCCGGAAGCGCTACGAGCTATAATGAGCAGTTCTTC

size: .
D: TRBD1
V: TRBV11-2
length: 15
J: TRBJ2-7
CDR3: CASSRYGTGGFEKYF
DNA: TGTGCCAGTAGCCGATACGGGACAGGGGGTTTCGAGAAGTACTTC

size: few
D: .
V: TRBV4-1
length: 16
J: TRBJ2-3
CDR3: CASSQEAGVGTDTQYF
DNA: TGCGCCAGCAGCCAAGAGGCAGGGGTGGGCACAGATACGCAGTATTTT

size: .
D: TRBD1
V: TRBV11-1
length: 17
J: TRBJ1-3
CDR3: CGSSSRTGARSGNTMYF
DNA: TGTGGCAGCAGCTCGAGGACAGGGGCCCGCTCTGGAAACACCATGTATTTT

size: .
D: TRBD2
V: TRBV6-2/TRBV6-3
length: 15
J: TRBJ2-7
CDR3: CASSSTSGSTYEQYF
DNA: TGTGCCAGCAGCTCGACTAGCGGGAGTACTTACGAGCAGTACTTC

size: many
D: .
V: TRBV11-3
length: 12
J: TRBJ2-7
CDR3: CASSLPPAEQYF
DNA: TGTGCCAGCAGCTTACCCCCTGCGGAGCAGTACTTC

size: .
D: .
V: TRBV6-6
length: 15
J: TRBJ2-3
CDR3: CASSRDLHSTDTQYF
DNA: TGTGCCAGCAGCCGTGACTTACATAGCACGGATACGCAGTATTTT

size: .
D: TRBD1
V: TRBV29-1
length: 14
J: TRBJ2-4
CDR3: CIVWAGTGTNIQNF
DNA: TGCATCGTTTGGGCCGGGACAGGGACAAACATTCAGAACTTC

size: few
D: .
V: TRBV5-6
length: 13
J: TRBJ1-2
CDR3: CVSSQGRVYGYTF
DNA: TGTGTCAGCAGTCAGGGTCGGGTCTATGGCTACACCTTC

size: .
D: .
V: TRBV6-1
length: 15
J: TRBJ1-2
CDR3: CASREAPSQSYGYTF
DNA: TGTGCCAGCAGAGAAGCGCCCTCCCAGAGCTATGGCTACACCTTC

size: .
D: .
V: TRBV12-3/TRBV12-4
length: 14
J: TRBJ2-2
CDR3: CTSRPRGNTGELFF
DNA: TGTACCAGCCGTCCTCGGGGCAACACCGGGGAGCTGTTTTTT

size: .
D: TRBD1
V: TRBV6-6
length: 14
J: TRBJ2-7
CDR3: CASSLRDRTYEQYF
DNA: TGTGCCAGCAGTCTCCGGGACAGGACCTACGAGCAGTACTTC

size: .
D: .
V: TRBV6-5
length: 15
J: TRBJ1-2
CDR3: CAITKQDTPSYGYTF
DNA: TGTGCCATCACTAAACAGGACACCCCGAGCTATGGCTACACCTTC

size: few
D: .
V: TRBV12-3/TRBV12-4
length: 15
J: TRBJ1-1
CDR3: CASAPTVLMNTEAFF
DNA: TGTGCCAGCGCCCCGACAGTTCTCATGAACACTGAAGCTTTCTTT

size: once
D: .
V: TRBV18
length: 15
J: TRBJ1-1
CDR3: CASSSSAQGGTDAFF
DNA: TGTGCCAGCTCATCCTCAGCTCAGGGTGGCACTGATGCTTTCTTT

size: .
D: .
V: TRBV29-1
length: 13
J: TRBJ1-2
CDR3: CSVEGTPNYDYTF
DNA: TGCAGCGTTGAAGGAACCCCTAACTATGACTACACCTTC

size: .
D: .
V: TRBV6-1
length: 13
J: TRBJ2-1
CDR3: CAISEALVGEQFF
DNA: TGTGCCATCAGTGAAGCTTTAGTAGGCGAGCAGTTCTTC

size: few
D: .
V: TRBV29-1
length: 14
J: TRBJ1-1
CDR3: CSVRRGGMNTEAFF
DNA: TGCAGCGTCAGGAGGGGGGGGATGAACACTGAAGCTTTCTTT

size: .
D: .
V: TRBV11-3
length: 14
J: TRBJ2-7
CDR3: CASSLYLMVHEQYF
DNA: TGCGCCAGCAGCTTATATCTCATGGTCCACGAGCAGTACTTC

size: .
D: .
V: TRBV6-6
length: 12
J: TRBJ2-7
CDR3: CASSYIFGEQYF
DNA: TGTGCTAGCAGTTACATCTTCGGGGAGCAGTATTTC

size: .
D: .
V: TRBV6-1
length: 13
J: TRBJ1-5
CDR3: CASREQWNQPQHF
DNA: TGTGCCAGCAGGGAACAGTGGAATCAGCCCCAGCATTTT

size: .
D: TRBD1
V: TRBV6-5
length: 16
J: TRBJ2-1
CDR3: CANSYGPGTVNNEQFF
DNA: TGTGCCAACAGTTATGGCCCCGGGACAGTAAACAATGAGCAGTTCTTC

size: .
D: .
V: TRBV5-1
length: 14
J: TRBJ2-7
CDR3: CASSRDGSSYEQYF
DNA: TGCGCCAGCAGCCGGGACGGGAGCTCCTACGAGCAGTACTTC

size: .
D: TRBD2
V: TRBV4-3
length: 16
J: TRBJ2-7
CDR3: CASSQDRGGRQYEQYF
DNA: TGCGCCAGCAGCCAAGATAGGGGCGGGAGACAGTACGAGCAGTACTTC

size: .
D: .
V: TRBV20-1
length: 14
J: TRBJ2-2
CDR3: CSARPQGFTGELFF
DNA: TGCAGTGCTAGGCCCCAGGGGTTCACCGGGGAGCTGTTTTTT

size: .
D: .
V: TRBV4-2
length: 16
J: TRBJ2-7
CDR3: CASGQDLARYLLEQYF
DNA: TGTGCCAGCGGCCAAGATTTGGCTAGATATCTTCTGGAGCAGTACTTC

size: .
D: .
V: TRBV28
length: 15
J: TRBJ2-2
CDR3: CASSFLQARTGELFF
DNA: TGTGCCAGCAGTTTCTTACAGGCGAGGACCGGGGAGCTGTTTTTT

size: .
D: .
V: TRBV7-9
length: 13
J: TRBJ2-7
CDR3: CATSFTGGYEQYF
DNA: TGTGCTACCAGCTTTACGGGGGGCTACGAGCAGTATTTC

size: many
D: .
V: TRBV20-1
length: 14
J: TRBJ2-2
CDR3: CSASQEKNTGELFF
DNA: TGCAGTGCTTCCCAGGAAAAGAACACCGGGGAGCTGTTTTTT

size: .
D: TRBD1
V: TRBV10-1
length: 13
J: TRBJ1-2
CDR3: CASSNGQEAGYTF
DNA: TGCGCCAGTAGTAACGGACAGGAGGCTGGCTACACCTTC

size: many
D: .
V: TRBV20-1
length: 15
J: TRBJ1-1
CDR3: CSAPGQSRSNTEAFF
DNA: TGCAGTGCACCTGGACAGTCTCGAAGCAACACTGAAGCTTTCTTT

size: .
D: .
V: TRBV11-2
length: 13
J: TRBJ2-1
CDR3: CSSISAFYNEQFF
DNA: TGTTCCAGCATCTCTGCATTTTACAACGAGCAGTTCTTC

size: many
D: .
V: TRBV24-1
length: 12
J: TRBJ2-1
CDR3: CATSDSWNEQFF
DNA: TGTGCCACCAGTGATTCTTGGAATGAGCAGTTCTTC

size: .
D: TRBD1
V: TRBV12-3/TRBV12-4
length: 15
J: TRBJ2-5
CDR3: CASSLALQGKVTQYF
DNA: TGTGCCAGCAGTTTAGCGCTACAGGGGAAAGTGACCCAGTACTTC

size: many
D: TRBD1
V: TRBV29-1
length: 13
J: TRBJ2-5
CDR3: CSVGTAPGETQYF
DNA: TGCAGCGTCGGGACAGCGCCCGGTGAGACCCAGTACTTC

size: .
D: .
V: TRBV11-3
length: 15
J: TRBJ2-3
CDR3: CASILGRIGTDTQYF
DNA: TGTGCCAGCATCCTGGGACGTATCGGCACAGATACGCAGTATTTT

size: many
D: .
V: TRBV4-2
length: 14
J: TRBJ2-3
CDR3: CASSQDRTTDTQYF
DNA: TGTGCCAGCAGCCAAGATAGGACCACAGATACGCAGTATTTT

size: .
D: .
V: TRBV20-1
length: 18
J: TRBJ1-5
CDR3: CSASTSHLSGLLDGPQHF
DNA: TGCAGTGCTAGTACCTCACACCTCTCGGGACTGCTCGATGGGCCCCAGCATTTT

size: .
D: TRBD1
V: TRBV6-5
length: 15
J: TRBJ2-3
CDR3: CASSLTWTGTDTQYF
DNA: TGTGCCAGCAGTCTGACATGGACAGGGACAGATACACAGTATTTT

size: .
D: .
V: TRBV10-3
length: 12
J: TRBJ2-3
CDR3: CAIDLLGDTQYF
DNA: TGTGCCATTGACTTGCTTGGAGATACGCAGTATTTT

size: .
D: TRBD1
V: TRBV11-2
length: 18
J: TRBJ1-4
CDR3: CVSSVQTGRFRRGEKLFF
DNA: TGTGTCAGCAGCGTCCAGACAGGGAGGTTCCGTCGGGGTGAAAAACTGTTTTTT

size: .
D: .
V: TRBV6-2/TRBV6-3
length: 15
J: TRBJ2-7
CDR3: CASSWGLNRGYEQYF
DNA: TGTGCCAGCAGTTGGGGACTCAACCGGGGGTACGAGCAGTACTTC

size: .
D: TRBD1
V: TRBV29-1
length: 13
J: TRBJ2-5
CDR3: CSVPGTGGLSQYF
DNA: TGCAGCGTCCCCGGGACAGGGGGCCTGAGCCAGTACTTC

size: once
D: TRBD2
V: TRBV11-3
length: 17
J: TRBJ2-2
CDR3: CTSSLESGSVYTGELFF
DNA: TGTACCAGCAGCTTAGAGAGCGGGAGTGTGTACACCGGGGAGCTGTTCTTT

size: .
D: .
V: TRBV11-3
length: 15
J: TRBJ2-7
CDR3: CASSLVVGVGYEQYF
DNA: TGTGCCAGCAGTTTAGTAGTGGGGGTTGGTTACGAGCAGTACTTC

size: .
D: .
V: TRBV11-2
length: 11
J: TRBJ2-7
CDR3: CANSHDSEQYF
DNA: TGTGCCAACAGCCACGACTCGGAGCAGTACTTC

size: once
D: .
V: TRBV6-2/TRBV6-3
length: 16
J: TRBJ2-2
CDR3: CTSSPPREIRTGELFF
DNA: TGTACTAGTAGTCCTCCCCGGGAGATACGAACCGGGGAGCTGTTTTTT

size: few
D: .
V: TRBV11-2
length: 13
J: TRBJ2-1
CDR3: CVSRDHTGHEQFF
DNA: TGTGTCAGCAGAGACCATACAGGGCATGAGCAGTTCTTC

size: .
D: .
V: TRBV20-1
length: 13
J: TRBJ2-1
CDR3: CSPPRGENAEQFF
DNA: TGCAGTCCCCCCCGTGGTGAGAATGCTGAGCAGTTCTTC

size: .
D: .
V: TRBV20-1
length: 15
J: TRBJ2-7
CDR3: CSASFLGHGSYEQYF
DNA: TGTAGCGCCTCGTTTTTAGGACACGGATCCTACGAGCAGTACTTC